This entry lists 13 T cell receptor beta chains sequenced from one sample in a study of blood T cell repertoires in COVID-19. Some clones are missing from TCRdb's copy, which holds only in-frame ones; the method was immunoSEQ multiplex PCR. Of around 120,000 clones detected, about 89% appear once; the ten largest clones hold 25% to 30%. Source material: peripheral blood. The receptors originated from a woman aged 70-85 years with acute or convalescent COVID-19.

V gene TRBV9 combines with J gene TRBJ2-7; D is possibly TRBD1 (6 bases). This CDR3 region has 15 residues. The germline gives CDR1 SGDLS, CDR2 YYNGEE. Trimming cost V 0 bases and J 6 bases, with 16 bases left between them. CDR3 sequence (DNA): TGTGCCAGCAGCGTAGACACAGGGAAATATCGCGAGCAGTACTTC. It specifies CASSVDTGKYREQYF.

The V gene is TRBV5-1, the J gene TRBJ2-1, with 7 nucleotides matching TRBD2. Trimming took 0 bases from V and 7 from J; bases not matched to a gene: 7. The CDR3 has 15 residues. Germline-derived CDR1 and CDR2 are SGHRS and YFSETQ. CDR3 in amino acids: CASSLDSGGYNEQFF. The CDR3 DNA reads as TGCGCCAGCAGCTTGGACTCGGGGGGATATAATGAGCAGTTCTTC.

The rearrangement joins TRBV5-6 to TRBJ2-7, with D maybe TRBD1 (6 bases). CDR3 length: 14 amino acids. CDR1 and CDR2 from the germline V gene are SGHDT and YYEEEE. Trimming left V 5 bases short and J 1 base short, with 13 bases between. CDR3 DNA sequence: TGTGCCAGCAGTCAACAGGGAAGGTCCTACGAGCAGTACTTC. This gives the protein CASSQQGRSYEQYF.

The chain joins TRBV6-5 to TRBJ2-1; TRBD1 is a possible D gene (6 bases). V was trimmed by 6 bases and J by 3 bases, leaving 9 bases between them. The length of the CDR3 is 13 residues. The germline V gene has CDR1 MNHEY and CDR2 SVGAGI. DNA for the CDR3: TGTGCCAGCAGCAAGGACAGCTACAATGAGCAGTTCTTC. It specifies CASSKDSYNEQFF.

CDR3 in DNA: TGTGCCAGCACCCTGCCCGGGAAGAACACTGAAGCTTTCTTT. It codes for CASTLPGKNTEAFF. The chain carries TRBV28 and TRBJ1-1; D unclear. CDR3 length equals 14 residues. Looked up from germline, CDR1 is MDHEN and CDR2 is SYDVKM. The V end lost 7 bases, the J end lost 1 base, and 13 bases lay between the germline ends.

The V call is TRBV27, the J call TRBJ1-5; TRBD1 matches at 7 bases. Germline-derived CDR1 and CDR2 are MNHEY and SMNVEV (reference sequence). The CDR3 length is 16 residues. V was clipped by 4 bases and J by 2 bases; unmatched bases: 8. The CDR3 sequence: CASSYTGARGNQPQHF. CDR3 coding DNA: TGTGCCAGCAGTTACACAGGGGCGCGGGGCAATCAGCCCCAGCATTTT.

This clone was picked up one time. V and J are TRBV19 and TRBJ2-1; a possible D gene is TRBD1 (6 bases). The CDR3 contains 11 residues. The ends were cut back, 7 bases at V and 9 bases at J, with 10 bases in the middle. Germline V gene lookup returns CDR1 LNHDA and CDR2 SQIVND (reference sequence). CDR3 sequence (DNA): TGTGCCAGTATGGGGGCTACTGAGCAGTTCTTC. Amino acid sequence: CASMGATEQFF.

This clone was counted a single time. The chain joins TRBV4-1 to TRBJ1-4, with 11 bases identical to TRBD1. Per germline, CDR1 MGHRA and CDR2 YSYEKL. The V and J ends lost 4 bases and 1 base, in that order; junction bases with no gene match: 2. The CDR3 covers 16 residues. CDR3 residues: CASSRTGGLTNEKLFF. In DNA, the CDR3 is TGCGCCAGCAGCCGGACAGGGGGCTTAACTAATGAAAAACTGTTTTTT.

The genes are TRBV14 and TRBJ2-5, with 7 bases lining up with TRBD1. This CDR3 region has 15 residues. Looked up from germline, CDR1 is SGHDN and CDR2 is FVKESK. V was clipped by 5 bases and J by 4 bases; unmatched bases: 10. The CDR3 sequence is CASSSPPQGVETQYF. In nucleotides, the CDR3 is TGTGCCAGCAGCTCTCCCCCCCAGGGGGTAGAGACCCAGTACTTC.

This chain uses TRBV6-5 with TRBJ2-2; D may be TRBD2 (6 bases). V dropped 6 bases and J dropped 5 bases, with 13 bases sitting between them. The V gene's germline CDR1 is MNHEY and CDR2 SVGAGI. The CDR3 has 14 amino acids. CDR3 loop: CASRSGGPTGELFF. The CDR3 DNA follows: TGTGCCAGCAGGTCCGGGGGTCCTACCGGGGAGCTGTTTTTT.

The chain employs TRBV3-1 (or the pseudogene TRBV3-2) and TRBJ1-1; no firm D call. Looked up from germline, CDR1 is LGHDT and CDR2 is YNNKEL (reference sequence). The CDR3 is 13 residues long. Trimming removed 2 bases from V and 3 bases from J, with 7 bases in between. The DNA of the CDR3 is TGTGCCAGCAGCCAACTCGGGGACACTGAAGCTTTCTTT. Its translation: CASSQLGDTEAFF.

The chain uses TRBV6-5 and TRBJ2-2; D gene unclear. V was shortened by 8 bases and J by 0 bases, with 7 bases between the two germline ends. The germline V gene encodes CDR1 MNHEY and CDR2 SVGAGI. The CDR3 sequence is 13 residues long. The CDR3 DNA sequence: TGTGCCAGCCCTGGCCCGAACACCGGGGAGCTGTTTTTT. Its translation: CASPGPNTGELFF.

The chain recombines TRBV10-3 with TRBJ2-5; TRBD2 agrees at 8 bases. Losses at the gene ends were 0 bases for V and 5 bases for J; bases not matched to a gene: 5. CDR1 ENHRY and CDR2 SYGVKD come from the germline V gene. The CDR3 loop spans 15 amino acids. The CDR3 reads CAISESYRGGETQYF. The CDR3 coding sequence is TGTGCCATCAGTGAGTCGTATCGGGGGGGGGAGACCCAGTACTTC.